Listed below are T cell receptor beta chains from one sample, sequenced in a study of shared clonotypes between healthy human individuals. The protocol was immunoSEQ multiplex PCR, while the TCRdb copy is restricted to in-frame clones and leaves out a portion. Of 1.6 million or so clones in the sample, 97% to 99% were seen once. Sequencing was performed on naive CD4+ T cells sorted from blood. Receptors were obtained from a man aged 25-40 years in good health. Each CDR3 is given with its conserved first and last residue. The order of the fields is V gene, clone size, J gene, D gene, CDR3 DNA, CDR3 protein. D genes are given only for firm matches. Expanded clones get a size class; other rows say once, few or many, or leave the size out.

TRBV5-1	once	TRBJ1-3	-	TGCGCCAGCAGCTTCGGCCAGCCCATCGATTTTGGAAACACCATATATTTT	CASSFGQPIDFGNTIYF
TRBV6-1	-	TRBJ2-7	TRBD2	TGTGCCAGCAGTGCCTTGAGCGGGAGGGTCCCCTACGAGCAGTACTTC	CASSALSGRVPYEQYF
TRBV7-6	-	TRBJ2-5	-	TGTGCCAGCAGCTTAGTAAGAGGCCCAGGGAGCGAGACCCAGTACTTC	CASSLVRGPGSETQYF
TRBV6-6	-	TRBJ2-1	TRBD2	TGTGCCAGCAGTAAACGACGGGGGGACCTGGATGAGCAGTTCTTC	CASSKRRGDLDEQFF
TRBV19	-	TRBJ2-5	-	TGTGCCAGTAGTATACAGGGGTGGGGAGAGACCCAGTACTTC	CASSIQGWGETQYF
TRBV5-4	-	TRBJ1-4	TRBD1	TGTGCCAGCAGCTTTCAGGGGGGAAATGAAAAACTGTTTTTT	CASSFQGGNEKLFF
TRBV10-2	-	TRBJ2-3	TRBD2	TGCGCCAGCATAGAGCTAGCGGGAAGCACAGATACGCAGTATTTT	CASIELAGSTDTQYF
TRBV28	-	TRBJ2-7	-	TGTGCCAGCAGTTTAACAAGGGATGAGCAGTACTTC	CASSLTRDEQYF
TRBV7-2	-	TRBJ1-1	-	TGTGCCAGCAGCTTAGAGGGCGGGGGTTGGACTGAAGCTTTCTTT	CASSLEGGGWTEAFF
TRBV14	-	TRBJ1-2	-	TGTGCCAGCAGCCAAGGTTGGCAGATCTATGGCTACACCTTC	CASSQGWQIYGYTF
TRBV14	-	TRBJ1-5	-	TGTGCCAGCAGCCAAGAGTGGGGAAGCAATCAGCCCCAGCATTTT	CASSQEWGSNQPQHF
TRBV11-2	once	TRBJ1-1	-	TGTGCCAGCAGCTCCCTGACAGGAGGTGATACCCTTTTCTTT	CASSSLTGGDTLFF
TRBV2	-	TRBJ2-7	TRBD2	TGTGCCAGCAGTGGGTCTAGCGGGAGTCCTTACGAGCAGTACTTC	CASSGSSGSPYEQYF
TRBV28	-	TRBJ1-5	-	TGTGCCAGCAGGTCCGGGGTAAGGGTCCAGCCCCAGCATTTT	CASRSGVRVQPQHF
TRBV6-1	-	TRBJ1-5	TRBD1	TGTGCCAGCAGCGGACAGGGTAAGGATCAGCCCCAGCATTTT	CASSGQGKDQPQHF
TRBV7-8	-	TRBJ1-2	TRBD1	TGTGCCAGCAGCTTAAGGCCTTCCGGGACAGGAGCAACTAACTATGGCTACACCTTC	CASSLRPSGTGATNYGYTF
TRBV5-1	-	TRBJ2-4	-	TGCGCCAGCAGCGCAAGGACCATGAAGGATTCCAAAAACATTCAGTACTTC	CASSARTMKDSKNIQYF
TRBV4-1	-	TRBJ2-3	TRBD2	TGCGCCAGCAGCCCCCCTAGCGGGCTTAGCACAGATACGCAGTATTTT	CASSPPSGLSTDTQYF
TRBV5-1	once	TRBJ1-1	-	TGCGCCAGCAGCTTGGCCGCTGTCACTGAAGCTTTCTTT	CASSLAAVTEAFF
TRBV6-4	once	TRBJ2-2	TRBD1	TGTGCCAGCAGCCCGGGACAGGGAAACACCGGGGAGCTGTTTTTT	CASSPGQGNTGELFF
TRBV6-5	-	TRBJ2-1	-	TGTGCCAGCAGTTCTATTAGCGGACATTACAATGAGCAGTTCTTC	CASSSISGHYNEQFF
TRBV18	-	TRBJ2-4	TRBD1	TGTGCCAGCTCACCGGGACAGCTTAGCGCAAAAAACATTCAGTACTTC	CASSPGQLSAKNIQYF
TRBV6-4	-	TRBJ2-2	-	TGTGCCACCTCCCCCTCGGTCGGGGAGCTGTTTTTT	CATSPSVGELFF
TRBV19	-	TRBJ2-1	TRBD2	TGTGCCAGTAGACAGGGACTAGCGGGGGTCAATGAGCAGTTCTTC	CASRQGLAGVNEQFF
TRBV5-1	once	TRBJ2-7	-	TGCGCCAGCAGCTATCGGGTCGGGAGAAGCTCCTACGAGCAGTACTTC	CASSYRVGRSSYEQYF
TRBV7-9	-	TRBJ2-7	TRBD2	TGTGCCAGCAGCTTAGGCCGACTAGCGGATACCTACGAGCAGTACTTC	CASSLGRLADTYEQYF
TRBV6-5	-	TRBJ2-3	-	TGTGCCAGCAGTTACGGGGGGACAGTCACAGATACGCAGTATTTT	CASSYGGTVTDTQYF
TRBV28	-	TRBJ1-1	-	TGTGCCAGCAGTTTACGGTTGCGGCCGAACACTGAAGCTTTCTTT	CASSLRLRPNTEAFF
TRBV7-9	-	TRBJ2-6	TRBD2	TGTGCCAGCAGCTCTAGCGGGAGGGCCGCTGGGGCCAACGTCCTGACTTTC	CASSSSGRAAGANVLTF
TRBV10-3	-	TRBJ1-5	TRBD1	TGTGCCACCGTAGCCGGGACAGACCGTAATCAGCCCCAGCATTTT	CATVAGTDRNQPQHF
TRBV7-2	-	TRBJ2-3	TRBD2	TGTGCCAGCAGCTTAGTAGGCCTAGCGGGTACCACAGATACGCAGTATTTT	CASSLVGLAGTTDTQYF
TRBV5-1	-	TRBJ1-5	-	TGCGCCAGCAGCCCCGACCCAGAGGGGAGGGGAAGGATTAGCAATCAGCCCCAGCATTTT	CASSPDPEGRGRISNQPQHF
TRBV5-1	-	TRBJ2-1	TRBD2	TGCGCCAGCAGCTTGACGGGTATCTGGCTAGCGGGCCTCGGTGCGTACAATGAGCAGTTCTTC	CASSLTGIWLAGLGAYNEQFF
TRBV11-2	-	TRBJ2-2	-	TGTGCCAGCAGCTCGGTAAGAGATCGTGGCACCGGGGAGCTGTTTTTT	CASSSVRDRGTGELFF
TRBV13	-	TRBJ2-2	TRBD2	TGTGCCAGCAGCCCGAGCGGGGTTAACACCGGGGAGCTGTTTTTT	CASSPSGVNTGELFF
TRBV5-1	-	TRBJ2-3	TRBD1	TGCGCCAGCAGCTTCTGGAACAGGGGATTT	CASSFWNRGF
TRBV9	-	TRBJ2-3	-	TGTGCCAGCAGCATCAGTATTTCTAGCACAGATACGCAGTATTTT	CASSISISSTDTQYF